Listed below are T cell receptor beta chains from one sample, sequenced in a study of cytomegalovirus exposure and HLA in healthy donors. The data were produced by immunoSEQ multiplex PCR, yet TCRdb's version contains in-frame clones alone and is incomplete. The table has 180,000 or so clones, approximately 80% seen once. Sequences were obtained from PBMCs. The receptors were gathered from a female donor in good health and CMV-seronegative. CDR3s include the opening cysteine and the closing phenylalanine or tryptophan. D genes are given only for firm matches. Clone size is shown for a subset of rows, as once, few, many or a class of expanded clone.

v_call,clone_size,d_call,j_call,cdr3_nt,cdr3_aa
TRBV30,NA,NA,TRBJ1-2,TGTGCCCGACTGGATAATTCTAACTATGGCTACACCTTC,CARLDNSNYGYTF
TRBV5-5,once,NA,TRBJ2-2,TGTGCCACCCGAGGAGGGTCGCTCGCCGGGGAGCTGTTTTTT,CATRGGSLAGELFF
TRBV30,once,TRBD1,TRBJ1-2,TGTGCCTGGACCCGGGACAGGGTTCACTATGGCTACACCTTC,CAWTRDRVHYGYTF
TRBV30,NA,NA,TRBJ2-1,TGTGCCTGGAGTGTAAATGTAGGCGGCTCCTACAATGAGCAGTTCTTC,CAWSVNVGGSYNEQFF
TRBV6-1,NA,TRBD1,TRBJ2-7,TGTGCCAGGATTCGGGACAGCCCCTCCTACGAGCAGTACTTC,CARIRDSPSYEQYF
TRBV15,NA,NA,TRBJ1-2,TGTGCCACCAGCCCAGCAAGGGAGGACTATGGCTACACCTTC,CATSPAREDYGYTF
TRBV6-1,NA,TRBD1,TRBJ1-1,TGTGCCAGCAGTGAATTGTGGGACAGGGCTCCCACTGAAGCTTTCTTT,CASSELWDRAPTEAFF
TRBV13,NA,TRBD2,TRBJ2-1,TGTGCCAGCAGCTTAAGAGCGGGAGACGATGAGCAGTTCTTC,CASSLRAGDDEQFF
TRBV19,NA,TRBD2,TRBJ2-7,TGTGCCAGCTCTACGACGGGGCTAGCGGGAGCCTCCTACGAGCAGTACTTC,CASSTTGLAGASYEQYF
TRBV18,NA,TRBD1,TRBJ2-1,TGTGCCAGCTCGGGACAGAATTCCAATGAGCAGTTCTTC,CASSGQNSNEQFF
TRBV2,once,TRBD2,TRBJ2-7,TGTGCCAGCAGGGGCCAGGGACTAGCCTACGAGCAGTACTTC,CASRGQGLAYEQYF
TRBV28,NA,TRBD1,TRBJ1-1,TGTGCCAGCAGTTTTCGACAGGGGTTCACTGAAGCTTTCTTT,CASSFRQGFTEAFF
TRBV7-9,NA,NA,TRBJ1-4,TGTGCCAGCAGCTTAGGGACAGCCATGGAAGAAAAACTGTTTTTT,CASSLGTAMEEKLFF
TRBV28,once,NA,TRBJ1-1,TGTGCCAGCAGTTTACCGGGGTTGGCTGAAGCTTTCTTT,CASSLPGLAEAFF
TRBV7-2,NA,NA,TRBJ2-5,TGTGCCAGCAGTTACCAAGGCGGCCAAGAGACCCAGTACTTC,CASSYQGGQETQYF
TRBV6-1,NA,TRBD1,TRBJ2-1,TGTGCCAGCAGTGTGGGACAGGGGGCATATGAGCAGTTCTTC,CASSVGQGAYEQFF
TRBV5-1,NA,NA,TRBJ2-2,TGCGCCAGCAGCTTGGAAGGGGTGGGCACCGGGGAGCTGTTTTTT,CASSLEGVGTGELFF
TRBV6-6,NA,TRBD1,TRBJ1-5,TGTGCCAGCAGTTTTCTCGGACAGGGAGCTTATCAGCCCCAGCATTTT,CASSFLGQGAYQPQHF
TRBV6-5,NA,NA,TRBJ1-1,TGTGCCAGCAGTGACGACAGGTTGAACACTGAAGCTTTCTTT,CASSDDRLNTEAFF
TRBV7-2,NA,TRBD2,TRBJ2-1,TGTGCCAGCAGCCGGACTAGCGGGGCGTACAATGAGCAGTTCTTC,CASSRTSGAYNEQFF
TRBV7-9,NA,NA,TRBJ2-1,TGTGCCAGCAGCATTACAGGGAGCAATGAGCAGTTCTTC,CASSITGSNEQFF
TRBV2,NA,TRBD2,TRBJ2-3,TGTGCCAGCAGTGCGTTTACTAGCGGGGGGGATACGCAGTATTTT,CASSAFTSGGDTQYF
TRBV30,once,TRBD2,TRBJ2-5,TGTGCCTGGAGTGCTGGCGGGGGGGCTAAAGCCCAGTACTTC,CAWSAGGGAKAQYF